The T cell receptor (beta chain) under discussion was sequenced for a study of T cells in Graves' hyperthyroidism and ophthalmopathy. Findings and caveats of the study: With a median lead of approximately 6.4 months before onset, the model predicted ophthalmopathy.

Amplification yielded TCR beta CDR3 regions, with RNA transcripts as the source. HTBI primers were used for first-round RT-PCR of the TCR CDR3. One entry per CDR3 protein results from TCRdb running MiXCR on the multiplex PCR reads. The table includes around 620,000 distinct CDR3 sequences, roughly 46% detected once. V shed 1 base and J shed 2 bases, with 10 bases lying between them. There are 14 residues in the CDR3. Germline CDR1 SGHRS, CDR2 YFSETQ. In its sample, this clonotype was seen many times. Its antigen is as yet unknown. Each diagnosis drew on symptoms, thyroxine, TRAb, thyroid ultrasound and orbital computed tomography findings.

The sample was peripheral blood or thyroid tissue (not recorded which). The TCR originated in an adult woman with Graves' disease, either hyperthyroidism or ophthalmopathy (not recorded which). The chain combines TRBV5-1 with TRBJ2-7, with a possible D match to TRBD2 (5 bases). The CDR3 loop reads CASSLLGGPYEQYF. CDR3 nucleotide sequence: TGCGCCAGCAGCTTGTTAGGCGGGCCCTACGAGCAGTACTTC.